This T cell receptor (beta chain) was recovered during a study of CD8 T cells in ankylosing spondylitis (dated by TCRdb to about 2017). Study-level background: The study profiled T cell receptor beta repertoires in healthy donors and ankylosing spondylitis patients to find disease-linked TCR variants. The full study cohort was made up of about two dozen ankylosing spondylitis patients and about a hundred healthy donors. Peripheral blood samples were taken, and synovial fluid was additionally collected from ankylosing spondylitis patients.

TCRdb records Illumina HiSeq 2500 as the sequencer. Quantitative 5'-RACE with molecular barcodes was the method used to prepare the TCR beta libraries. From the authors' description of their analysis: To identify disease-linked TCR variants, a new computational method was used, one built on a probabilistic model of VDJ rearrangement. The public reads were quality trimmed at Q25 with fastp and then assembled into clones with MiXCR by TCRdb, keeping productive beta chains. Each CDR3 protein appears once, grouped with its most common genes and DNA. The V and J calls come from TCRdb's annotation, not from the publication. The sample includes 200,000 to 250,000 distinct CDR3 sequences, with over 9.5% observed a single time. Of the sample, approximately 20% falls within the top ten clones. As encoded in the germline V gene, CDR1 is ENHRY while CDR2 is SYGVKD. Trimmed from V: 6 bases; trimmed from J: 2 bases; junction bases lacking a gene match: 12. The CDR3, cysteine through phenylalanine, is 17 amino acids long. Here the CDR3 DNA is all that survives: 51 bases in frame from base 1.

What the study reported, not specific to this receptor: The disease-linked clones had a CD8+ phenotype and were found at relatively low frequencies in peripheral blood. Blood from ankylosing spondylitis patients appeared to be characterized by a TCR beta motif composed of roughly eight highly homologous amino acid variants. Some motif variants were previously reported in synovial fluid and blood of reactive arthritis patients, suggesting common disease-initiation mechanisms. The disease-linked clones were reported as significantly enriched in matched synovial fluid samples from ankylosing spondylitis patients.

As concerns this clonotype: The target of this receptor is not known. No base quality values were provided; no much bigger clone lies one nucleotide off.

Here the chain combines TRBV10-3 and TRBJ2-1, and TRBD2 matches 8 of the central bases. Material for sequencing was blood, either unsorted or a sorted T cell fraction (not recorded which). This receptor was obtained from a male donor with ankylosing spondylitis or in good health (not recorded which). Here the CDR3 is given as CAISDPGGGPPYNEQFF. The DNA sequence is given as TGTGCCATCAGCGATCCCGGGGGGGGACCCCCCTACAATGAGCAGTTCTTC.